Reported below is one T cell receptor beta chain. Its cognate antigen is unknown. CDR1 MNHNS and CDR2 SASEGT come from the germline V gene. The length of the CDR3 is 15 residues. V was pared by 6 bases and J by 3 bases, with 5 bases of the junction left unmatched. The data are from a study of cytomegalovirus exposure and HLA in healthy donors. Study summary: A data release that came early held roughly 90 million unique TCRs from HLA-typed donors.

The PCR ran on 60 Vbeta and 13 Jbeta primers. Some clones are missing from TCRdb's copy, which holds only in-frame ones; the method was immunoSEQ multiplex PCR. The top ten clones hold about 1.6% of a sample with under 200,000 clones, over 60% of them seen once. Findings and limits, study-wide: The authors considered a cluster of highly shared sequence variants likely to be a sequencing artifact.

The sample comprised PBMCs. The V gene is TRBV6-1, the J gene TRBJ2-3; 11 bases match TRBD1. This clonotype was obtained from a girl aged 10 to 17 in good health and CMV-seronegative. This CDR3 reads CASRRTGGWTDTQYF. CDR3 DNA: TGTGCCAGCAGGAGGACAGGGGGCTGGACAGATACGCAGTATTTT.